This entry concerns a single TCR beta chain. The data originate from a study of blood T cell repertoires in COVID-19. Study-wide background: Samples of COVID-19 (acute and convalescent) were obtained from the United States, Italy and Spain. Nucleic acid was either cDNA or gDNA, and it came from T cells, B-cell-depleted T cells, or PBMCs.

Repertoires were generated with immunoSEQ multiplex PCR, while TCRdb's copy carries only in-frame clones and drops some. The data hold 200,000 to 250,000 clones, with roughly 88% observed a single time. Those enrolled, adults aged 18 to 89 years, came from around 24 US areas. Either two negative PCRs, clearance, or symptom resolution qualified Cohort 3 donors as recovered. Germline V gene sequence: CDR1 LNHDA, CDR2 SQIVND (reference sequence). J was trimmed by 5 bases and V by 5 bases; bases with no gene match: 6. The CDR3 loop spans 14 amino acids. Sample: PBMCs or T cells enriched from blood (not recorded which). V usage is TRBV19 and J usage is TRBJ1-2, with 9 bases aligning to TRBD1. The TCR was taken from a woman aged 50 to 60 who had recovered from COVID-19. As DNA, the CDR3 is TGTGCCAGTAGTCCGGGACAGGGAGTTTATGGCTACACCTTC. Translation: CASSPGQGVYGYTF.